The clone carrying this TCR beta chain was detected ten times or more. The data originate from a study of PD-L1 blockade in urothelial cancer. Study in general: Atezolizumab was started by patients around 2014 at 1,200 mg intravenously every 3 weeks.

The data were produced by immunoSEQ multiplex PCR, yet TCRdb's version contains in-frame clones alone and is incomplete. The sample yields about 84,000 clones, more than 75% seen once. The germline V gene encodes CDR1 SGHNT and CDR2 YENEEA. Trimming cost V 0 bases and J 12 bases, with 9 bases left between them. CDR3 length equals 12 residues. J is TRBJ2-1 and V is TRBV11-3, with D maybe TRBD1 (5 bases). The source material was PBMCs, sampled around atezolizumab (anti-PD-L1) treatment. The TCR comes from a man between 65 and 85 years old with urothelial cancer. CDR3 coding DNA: TGTGCCAGCAGCTTAGAAGGGGAACGGCAGTTCTTC. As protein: CASSLEGERQFF. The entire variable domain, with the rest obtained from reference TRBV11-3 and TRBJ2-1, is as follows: EAGVVQSPRYKIIEKKQPVAFWCNPISGHNTLYWYLQNLGQGPELLIRYENEEAVDDSQLPKDRFSAERLKGVDSTLKIQPAELGDSAVYLCASSLEGERQFFGPGTRLTVL.